This T cell receptor beta chain was sequenced in a study of regulatory T cells in long-lasting Graves disease. CDR3 length: 14 amino acids. CDR1 is SGHVS and CDR2 is FQNEAQ in the germline V gene. Trimming took off 5 bases at V and 4 bases at J, with 14 bases between the two ends. This clonotype has at least ten counts. Building the TCR beta libraries relied on iRepertoire HTBI primers, and CDR3 regions underwent Arm-PCR. TCRdb re-derived calls from the multiplex PCR reads in MiXCR, one entry per CDR3 protein. Of over 350,000 distinct CDR3 sequences listed, over 14% are singletons. Time point reported: newly diagnosed GD, antithyroid drugs for less than 3 months. Following extraction of RNA from PBMCs, that RNA was used to make the TCR library. A further study also used this sample, focusing on T cells in Graves' hyperthyroidism and ophthalmopathy.

Sequencing used peripheral blood mononuclear cells (PBMCs), obtained at new diagnosis, from a patient treated with antithyroid drugs. The sequence came from a woman in her 40s with Graves disease. V and J are TRBV7-8 and TRBJ2-5; D is uncertain. DNA of the CDR3: TGTGCCAGCAGCCCCTACAGTGAGACAGAGACCCAGTACTTC. Translating it yields CASSPYSETETQYF.